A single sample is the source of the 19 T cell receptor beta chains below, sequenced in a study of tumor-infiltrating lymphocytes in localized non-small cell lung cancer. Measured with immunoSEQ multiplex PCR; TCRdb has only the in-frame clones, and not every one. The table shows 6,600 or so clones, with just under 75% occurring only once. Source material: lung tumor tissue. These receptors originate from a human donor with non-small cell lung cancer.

The CDR3 DNA sequence: TGTGCCAGCAGTTACGGAGACTGGTCTAATGAAAAACTGTTTTTT. Protein sequence: CASSYGDWSNEKLFF. This rearrangement joins TRBV6-5 to TRBJ1-4; D remains unclear. V lost 2 bases and J lost 3, with 10 bases in between. The CDR3 loop spans 15 amino acids. Germline loops: CDR1 MNHEY, CDR2 SVGAGI.

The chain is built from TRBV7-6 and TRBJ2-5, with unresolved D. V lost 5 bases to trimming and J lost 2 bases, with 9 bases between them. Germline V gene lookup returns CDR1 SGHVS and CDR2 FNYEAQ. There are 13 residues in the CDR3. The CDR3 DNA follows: TGTGCCAGCAGCGCTGATCGACAAGAGACCCAGTACTTC. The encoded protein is CASSADRQETQYF.

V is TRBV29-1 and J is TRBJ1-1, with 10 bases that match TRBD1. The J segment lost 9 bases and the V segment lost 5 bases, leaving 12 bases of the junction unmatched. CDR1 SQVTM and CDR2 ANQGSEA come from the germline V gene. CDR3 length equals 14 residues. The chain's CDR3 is CSVPKRDRGDKAFF. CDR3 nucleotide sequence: TGCAGCGTTCCTAAAAGGGACAGGGGCGATAAAGCTTTCTTT.

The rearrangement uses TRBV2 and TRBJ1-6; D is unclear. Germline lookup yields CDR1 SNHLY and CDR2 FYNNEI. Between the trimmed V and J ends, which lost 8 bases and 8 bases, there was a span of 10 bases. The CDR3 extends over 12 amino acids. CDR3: CASGRGDSPLHF. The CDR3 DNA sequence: TGTGCCAGCGGTCGGGGAGATTCACCCCTCCACTTT. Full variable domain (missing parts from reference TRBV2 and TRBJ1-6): EPEVTQTPSHQVTQMGQEVILRCVPISNHLYFYWYRQILGQKVEFLVSFYNNEISEKSEIFDDQFSVERPDGSNFTLKIRSTKLEDSAMYFCASGRGDSPLHFGNGTRLTVT.

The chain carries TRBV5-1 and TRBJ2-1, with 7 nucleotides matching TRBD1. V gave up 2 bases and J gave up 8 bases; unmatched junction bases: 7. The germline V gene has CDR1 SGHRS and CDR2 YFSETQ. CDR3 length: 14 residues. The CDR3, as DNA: TGCGCCAGCAGCTTCCGGGACAGTAGCGATGAGCAGTTCTTC. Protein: CASSFRDSSDEQFF.

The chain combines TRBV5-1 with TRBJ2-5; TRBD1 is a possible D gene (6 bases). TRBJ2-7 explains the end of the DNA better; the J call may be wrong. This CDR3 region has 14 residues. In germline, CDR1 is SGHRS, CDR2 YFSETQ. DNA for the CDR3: TGCGCCAGCAGCTTGGCAGGGGAATCCTACGAGCAGTACTTC. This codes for CASSLAGESYEQYF.

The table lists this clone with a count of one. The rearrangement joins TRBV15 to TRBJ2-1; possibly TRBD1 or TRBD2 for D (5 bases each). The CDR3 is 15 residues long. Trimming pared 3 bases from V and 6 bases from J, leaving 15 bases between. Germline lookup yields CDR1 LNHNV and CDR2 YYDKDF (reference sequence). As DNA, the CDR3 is TGTGCCACCAGCAGTCAGGGACGCGGTCGCAATGAGCAGTTCTTC. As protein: CATSSQGRGRNEQFF.

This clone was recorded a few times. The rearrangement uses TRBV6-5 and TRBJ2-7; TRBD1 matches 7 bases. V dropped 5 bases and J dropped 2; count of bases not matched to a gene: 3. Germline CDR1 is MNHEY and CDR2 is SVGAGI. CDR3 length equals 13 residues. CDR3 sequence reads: CASSPQGTYEQYF. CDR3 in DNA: TGTGCCAGCAGTCCACAGGGGACCTACGAGCAGTACTTC.

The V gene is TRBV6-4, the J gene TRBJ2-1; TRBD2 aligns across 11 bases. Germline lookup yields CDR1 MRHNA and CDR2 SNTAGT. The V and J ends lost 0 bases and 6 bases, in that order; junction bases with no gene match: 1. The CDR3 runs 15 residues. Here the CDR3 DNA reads TGTGCCAGCAGTGACTCTAGCGGGGGGGCCAATGAGCAGTTCTTC. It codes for CASSDSSGGANEQFF.

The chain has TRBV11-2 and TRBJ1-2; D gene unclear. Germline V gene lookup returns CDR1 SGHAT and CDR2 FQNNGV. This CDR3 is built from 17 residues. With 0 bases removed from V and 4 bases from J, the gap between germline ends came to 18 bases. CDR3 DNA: TGTGCCAGCAGCTTAGAGCCCGACACCGGTTTTGGCTATGGCTACACCTTC. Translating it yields CASSLEPDTGFGYGYTF. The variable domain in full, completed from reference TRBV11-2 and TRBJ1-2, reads EAGVAQSPRYKIIEKRQSVAFWCNPISGHATLYWYQQILGQGPKLLIQFQNNGVVDDSQLPKDRFSAERLKGVDSTLKIQPAKLEDSAVYLCASSLEPDTGFGYGYTFGSGTRLTVV.

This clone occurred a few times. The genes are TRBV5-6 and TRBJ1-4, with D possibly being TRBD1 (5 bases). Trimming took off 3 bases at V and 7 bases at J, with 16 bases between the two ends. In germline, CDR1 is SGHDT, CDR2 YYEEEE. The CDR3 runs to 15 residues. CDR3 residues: CASSYEGARGEKLFF. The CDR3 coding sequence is TGTGCCAGCAGCTACGAAGGGGCTCGGGGTGAAAAACTGTTTTTT.

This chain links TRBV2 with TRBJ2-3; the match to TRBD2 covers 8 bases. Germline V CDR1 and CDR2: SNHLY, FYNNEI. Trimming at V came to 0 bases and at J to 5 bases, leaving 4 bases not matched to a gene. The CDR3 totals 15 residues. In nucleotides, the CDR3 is TGTGCCAGCAGTGAAGCAGGACTAGCCATAGATACGCAGTATTTT. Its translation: CASSEAGLAIDTQYF.

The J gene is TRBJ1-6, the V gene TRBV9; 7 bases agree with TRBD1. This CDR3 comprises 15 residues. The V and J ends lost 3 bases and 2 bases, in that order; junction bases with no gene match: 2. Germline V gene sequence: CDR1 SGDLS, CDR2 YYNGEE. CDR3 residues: CASSADRAYNSPLHF. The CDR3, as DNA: TGTGCCAGCAGCGCCGACAGGGCCTATAATTCACCCCTCCACTTT.

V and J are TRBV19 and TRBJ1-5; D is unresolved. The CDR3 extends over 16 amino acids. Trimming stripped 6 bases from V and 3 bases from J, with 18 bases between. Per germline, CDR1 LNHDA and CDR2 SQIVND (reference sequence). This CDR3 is CASRKLWAGNNQPQHF. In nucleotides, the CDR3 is TGTGCCAGTAGAAAACTCTGGGCGGGGAACAATCAGCCCCAGCATTTT.

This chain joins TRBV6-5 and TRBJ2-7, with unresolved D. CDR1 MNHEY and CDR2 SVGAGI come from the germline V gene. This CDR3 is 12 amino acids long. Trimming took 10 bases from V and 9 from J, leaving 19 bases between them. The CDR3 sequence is CAIPRVGAGQYF. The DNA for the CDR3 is TGTGCCATCCCACGGGTCGGCGCCGGGCAGTACTTC.

CDR3 in amino acids: CASSLDNRQGQNGYTF. CDR3 bases: TGCGCCAGCAGCTTGGACAACCGACAGGGCCAAAATGGCTACACCTTC. The rearrangement uses TRBV5-1 and TRBJ1-2; TRBD1 agrees at 7 bases. CDR1 is SGHRS and CDR2 is YFSETQ in the germline V gene. There are 16 residues in the CDR3. V was clipped by 0 bases and J by 6 bases; unmatched bases: 11.

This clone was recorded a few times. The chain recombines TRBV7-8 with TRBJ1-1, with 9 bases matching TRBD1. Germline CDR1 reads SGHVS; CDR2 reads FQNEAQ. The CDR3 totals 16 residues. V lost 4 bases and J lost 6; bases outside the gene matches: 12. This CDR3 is CASSSGQGRLGAEAFF. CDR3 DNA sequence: TGTGCCAGCAGCTCTGGACAGGGGAGGTTGGGCGCTGAAGCTTTCTTT.

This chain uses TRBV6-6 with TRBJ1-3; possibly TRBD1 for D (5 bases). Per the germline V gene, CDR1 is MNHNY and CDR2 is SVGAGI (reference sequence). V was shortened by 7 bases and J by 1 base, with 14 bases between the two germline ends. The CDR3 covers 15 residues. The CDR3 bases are TGTGCCAGCACTCCAACGCAGGGTTCTGGAAACACCATATATTTT. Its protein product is CASTPTQGSGNTIYF.

In DNA, the CDR3 is TGTGCCAGCAGCTTCCAGGCTAGCCGGTTCGATGAGCAGTTCTTC. It translates to CASSFQASRFDEQFF. The rearrangement joins TRBV7-6 to TRBJ2-1; possibly TRBD2 for D (5 bases). Trimming removed 3 bases at V and 8 bases at J, with 17 bases between. CDR1 SGHVS and CDR2 FNYEAQ come from the germline V gene. There are 15 residues in the CDR3.